The rows below give T cell receptor beta chains drawn from one sample of a study of cytomegalovirus exposure and HLA in healthy donors. Clones were sequenced by immunoSEQ multiplex PCR, and TCRdb holds only the in-frame ones, with some missing. There are some 120,000 clones in the sample; about 81% occur only once, and 0.85% to 1.4% lies in the top ten. Sequencing input: PBMCs. The receptors come from a woman under 40 in good health and CMV-seronegative. Both conserved end residues are part of each CDR3. Expanded clones are given a class, and other clones once, few, many or no size at all.

TRBV5-6	TRBJ1-3	-	CASSAGRGTIYF
TRBV21-1	TRBJ2-3	-	CASSKFVPGGTSGREGTDTQYF
TRBV6-1	TRBJ1-6	-	CASRGQGDYNSPLHF
TRBV6-1	TRBJ2-1	-	CASSVVLGSSYNEQFF
TRBV18	TRBJ1-1	-	CASRGNTEAFF
TRBV7-9	TRBJ1-3	-	CASSQTGVPGNTIYF
TRBV27	TRBJ2-1	-	CASSSGSSINEQFF
TRBV2	TRBJ1-5	once	CASSEGQGSYQPQHF
TRBV11-1	TRBJ2-2	once	CASSSDRGYNGELFF
TRBV6-1	TRBJ1-1	-	CASSLGAGTEAFF
TRBV5-6	TRBJ1-2	-	CASSLLTVNYGYTF
TRBV6-1	TRBJ1-2	-	CASSVAWGTHYGYTF
TRBV5-6	TRBJ2-1	once	CASSLQTNDEQFF
TRBV2	TRBJ1-2	-	CASREIYGYTF
TRBV5-1	TRBJ2-7	once	CASSLTAGMNEQYF
TRBV5-1	TRBJ1-3	once	CASSPDGRAAGNTIYF
TRBV7-9	TRBJ1-2	once	CASSWTDTRRDGYTF
TRBV25-1	TRBJ2-7	-	CASSEGLAGLYEQYF
TRBV5-4	TRBJ2-1	-	CASSLGSWGDEQFF
TRBV19	TRBJ2-7	-	CASSMGTGGASYEQYF
TRBV6-5	TRBJ1-4	-	CASSELTEKLFF
TRBV7-9	TRBJ2-1	-	CASSPGGTLGFF
TRBV6-5	TRBJ1-4	-	CASSSRGMITNEKLFF
TRBV10-3	TRBJ2-7	-	CAINVSGYEQYF